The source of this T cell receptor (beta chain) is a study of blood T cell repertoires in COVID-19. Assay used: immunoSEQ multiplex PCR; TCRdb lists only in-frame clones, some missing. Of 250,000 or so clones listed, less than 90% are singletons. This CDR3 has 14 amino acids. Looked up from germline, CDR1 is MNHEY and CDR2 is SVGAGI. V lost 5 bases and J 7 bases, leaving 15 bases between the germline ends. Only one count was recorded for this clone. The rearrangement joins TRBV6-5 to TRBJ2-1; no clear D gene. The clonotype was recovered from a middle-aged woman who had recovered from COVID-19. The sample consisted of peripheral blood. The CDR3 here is CASSPDQRFNEQFF. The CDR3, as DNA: TGTGCCAGCAGTCCTGACCAGAGGTTTAATGAGCAGTTCTTC.